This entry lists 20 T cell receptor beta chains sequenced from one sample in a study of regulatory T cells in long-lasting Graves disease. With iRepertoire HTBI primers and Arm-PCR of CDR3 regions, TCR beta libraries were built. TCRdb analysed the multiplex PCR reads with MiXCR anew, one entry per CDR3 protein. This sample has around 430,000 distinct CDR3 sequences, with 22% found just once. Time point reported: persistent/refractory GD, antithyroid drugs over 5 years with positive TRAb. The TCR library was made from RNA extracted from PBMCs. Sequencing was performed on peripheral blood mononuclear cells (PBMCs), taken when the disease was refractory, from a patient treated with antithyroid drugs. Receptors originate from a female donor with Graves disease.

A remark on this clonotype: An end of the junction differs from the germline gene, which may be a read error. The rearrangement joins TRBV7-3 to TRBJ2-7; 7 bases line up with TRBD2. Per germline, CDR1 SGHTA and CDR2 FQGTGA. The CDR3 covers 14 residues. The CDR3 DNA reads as TGTTCCAGCAGCCCCGGGGCGGGGGTCTACGAGCAGTACTTC. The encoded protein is CSSSPGAGVYEQYF.

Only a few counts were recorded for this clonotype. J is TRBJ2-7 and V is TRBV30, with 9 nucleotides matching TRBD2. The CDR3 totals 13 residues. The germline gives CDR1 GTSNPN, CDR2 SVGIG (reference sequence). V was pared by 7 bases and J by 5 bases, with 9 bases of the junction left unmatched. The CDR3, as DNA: TGTGCCTATAAGCCGAGACTAGCGGACGAGCAGTACTTC. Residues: CAYKPRLADEQYF.

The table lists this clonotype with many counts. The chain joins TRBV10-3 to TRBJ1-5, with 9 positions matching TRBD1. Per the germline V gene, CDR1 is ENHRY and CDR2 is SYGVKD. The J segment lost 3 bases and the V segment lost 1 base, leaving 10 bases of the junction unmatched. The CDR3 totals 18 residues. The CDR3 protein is CAISEWTGDQLSNQPQHF. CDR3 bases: TGTGCCATCAGTGAGTGGACAGGGGACCAATTGTCCAATCAGCCCCAGCATTTT.

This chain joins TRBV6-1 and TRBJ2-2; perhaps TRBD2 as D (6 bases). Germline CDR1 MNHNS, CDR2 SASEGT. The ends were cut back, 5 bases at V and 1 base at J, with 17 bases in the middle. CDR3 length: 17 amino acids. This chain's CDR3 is CASSRDWGDQNTGELFF. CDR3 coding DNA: TGTGCCAGCAGTAGGGATTGGGGGGATCAGAACACCGGGGAGCTGTTTTTT.

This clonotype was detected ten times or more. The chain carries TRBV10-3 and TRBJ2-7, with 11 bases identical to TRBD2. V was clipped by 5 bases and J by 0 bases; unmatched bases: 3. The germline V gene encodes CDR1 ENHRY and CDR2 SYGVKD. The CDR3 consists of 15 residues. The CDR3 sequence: CAISRLAGGSYEQYF. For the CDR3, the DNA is TGTGCCATCAGTCGGCTAGCGGGGGGCTCCTACGAGCAGTACTTC.

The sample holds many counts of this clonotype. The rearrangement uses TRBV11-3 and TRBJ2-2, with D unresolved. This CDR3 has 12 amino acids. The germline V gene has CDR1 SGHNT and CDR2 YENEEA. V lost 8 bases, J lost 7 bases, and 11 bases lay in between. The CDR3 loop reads CASAQEFGELFF. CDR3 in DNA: TGTGCCAGCGCACAAGAGTTCGGGGAGCTGTTTTTT.

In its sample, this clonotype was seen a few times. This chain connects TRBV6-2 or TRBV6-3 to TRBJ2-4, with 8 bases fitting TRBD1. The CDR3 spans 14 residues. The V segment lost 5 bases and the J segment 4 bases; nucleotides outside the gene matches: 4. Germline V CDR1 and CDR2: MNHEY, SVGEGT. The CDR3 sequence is CASSIYRGKNIQYF. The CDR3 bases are TGTGCCAGCAGTATCTACAGGGGGAAAAACATTCAGTACTTC.

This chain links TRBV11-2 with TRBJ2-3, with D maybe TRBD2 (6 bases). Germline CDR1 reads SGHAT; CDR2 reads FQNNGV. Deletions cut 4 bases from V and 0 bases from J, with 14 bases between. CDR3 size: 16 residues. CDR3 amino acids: CASSSPLSGSTDTQYF. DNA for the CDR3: TGTGCCAGCAGCTCTCCCTTGAGCGGGAGCACAGATACGCAGTATTTT.

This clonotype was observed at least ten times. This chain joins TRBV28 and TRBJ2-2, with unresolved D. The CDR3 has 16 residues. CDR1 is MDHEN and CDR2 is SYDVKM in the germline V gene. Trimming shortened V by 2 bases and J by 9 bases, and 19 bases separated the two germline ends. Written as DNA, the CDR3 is TGTGCCAGCAGTTTACCCGGAGCAGTTCTACACCGGGAGCTGTTTTTT. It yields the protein CASSLPGAVLHRELFF.

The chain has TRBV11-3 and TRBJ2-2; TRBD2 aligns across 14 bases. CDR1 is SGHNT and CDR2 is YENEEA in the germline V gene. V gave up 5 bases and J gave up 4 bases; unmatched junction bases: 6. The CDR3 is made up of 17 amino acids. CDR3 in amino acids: CASSPGTSGRPTGELFF. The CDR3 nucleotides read TGTGCCAGCAGCCCCGGGACTAGCGGGAGACCCACCGGGGAGCTGTTTTTT.

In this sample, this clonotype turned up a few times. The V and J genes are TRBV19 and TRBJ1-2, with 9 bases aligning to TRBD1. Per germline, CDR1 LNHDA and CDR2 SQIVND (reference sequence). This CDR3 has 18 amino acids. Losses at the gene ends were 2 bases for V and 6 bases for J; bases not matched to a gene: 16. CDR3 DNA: TGTGCCAGTAGTATAAGGACCGGGACAGGGACGGCGGAAGATGGCTACACCTTC. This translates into CASSIRTGTGTAEDGYTF.

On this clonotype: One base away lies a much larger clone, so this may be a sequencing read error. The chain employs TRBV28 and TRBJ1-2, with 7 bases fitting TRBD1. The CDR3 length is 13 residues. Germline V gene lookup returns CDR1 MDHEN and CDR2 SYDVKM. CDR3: CASSPGTEYGCTF. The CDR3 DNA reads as TGTGCCAGCAGTCCCGGGACAGAGTATGGCTGCACCTTC.

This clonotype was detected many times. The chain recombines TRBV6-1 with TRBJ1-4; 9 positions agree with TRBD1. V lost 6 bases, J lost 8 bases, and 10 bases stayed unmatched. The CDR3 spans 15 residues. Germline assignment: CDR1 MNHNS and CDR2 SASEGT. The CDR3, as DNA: TGTGCCAGCAGCCTCGGACAGGGGCAGGAGGAAAAACTGTTTTTT. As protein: CASSLGQGQEEKLFF.

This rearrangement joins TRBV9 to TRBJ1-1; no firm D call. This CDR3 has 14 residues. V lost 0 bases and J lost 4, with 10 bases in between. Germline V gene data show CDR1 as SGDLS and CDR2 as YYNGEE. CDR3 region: CASSVEVTGTEAFF. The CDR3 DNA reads TGTGCCAGCAGCGTAGAGGTTACCGGCACTGAAGCTTTCTTT.

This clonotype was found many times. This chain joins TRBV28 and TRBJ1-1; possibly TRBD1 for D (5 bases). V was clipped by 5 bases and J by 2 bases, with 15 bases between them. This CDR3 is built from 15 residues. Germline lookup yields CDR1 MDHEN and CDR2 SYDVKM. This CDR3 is CASSHTGTLNTEAFF. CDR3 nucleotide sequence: TGTGCCAGCAGTCACACCGGGACCCTAAACACTGAAGCTTTCTTT.

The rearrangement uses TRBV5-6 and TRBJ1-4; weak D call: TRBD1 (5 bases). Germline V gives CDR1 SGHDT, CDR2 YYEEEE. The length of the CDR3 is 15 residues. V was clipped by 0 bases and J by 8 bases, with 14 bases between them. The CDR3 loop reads CASSLGGVLEEKLFF. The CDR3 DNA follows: TGTGCCAGCAGCTTGGGAGGGGTGCTTGAGGAAAAACTGTTTTTT.

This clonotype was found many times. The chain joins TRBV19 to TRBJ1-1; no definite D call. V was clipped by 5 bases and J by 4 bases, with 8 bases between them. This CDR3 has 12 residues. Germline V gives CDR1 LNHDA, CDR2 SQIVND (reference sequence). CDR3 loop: CASSGWGTEAFF. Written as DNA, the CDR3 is TGTGCCAGTAGTGGCTGGGGCACTGAAGCTTTCTTT.

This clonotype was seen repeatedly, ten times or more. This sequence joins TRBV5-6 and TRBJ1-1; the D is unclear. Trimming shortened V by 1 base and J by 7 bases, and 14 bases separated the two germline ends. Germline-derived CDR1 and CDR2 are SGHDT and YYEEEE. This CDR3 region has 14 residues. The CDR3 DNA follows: TGTGCCAGCAGCTTGTTGACGGTCCCTTATGAAGCTTTCTTT. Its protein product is CASSLLTVPYEAFF.

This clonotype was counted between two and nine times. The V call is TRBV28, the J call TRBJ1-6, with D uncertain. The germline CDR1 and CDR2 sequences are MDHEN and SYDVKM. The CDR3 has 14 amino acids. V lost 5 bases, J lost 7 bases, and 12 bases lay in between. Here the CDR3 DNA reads TGTGCCAGCAGTCTAGGGCAGGAAAATTCACCCCTCCACTTT. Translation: CASSLGQENSPLHF.

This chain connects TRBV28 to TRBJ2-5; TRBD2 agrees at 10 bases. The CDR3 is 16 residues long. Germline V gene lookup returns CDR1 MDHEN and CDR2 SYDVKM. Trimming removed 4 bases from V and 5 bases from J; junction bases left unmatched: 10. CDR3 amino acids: CASSWTLAGNGETQYF. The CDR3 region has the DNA TGTGCCAGCAGTTGGACACTAGCGGGGAATGGGGAGACCCAGTACTTC.